The 8 T cell receptor beta chains below were found in one sample sequenced in a study of regulatory T cells in long-lasting Graves disease. Time point given: newly diagnosed GD, antithyroid drugs for less than 3 months. Extracted RNA from PBMCs served as the source of the TCR library. Investigators prepared the TCR beta libraries by applying iRepertoire HTBI primers and Arm-PCR of CDR3 regions. TCRdb independently ran MiXCR on the multiplex PCR reads; one entry per CDR3 protein. The table has roughly 250,000 distinct CDR3 sequences, 15% to 20% seen once. The data were also submitted as part of a second study, on T cells in Graves' hyperthyroidism and ophthalmopathy.

The sample consisted of peripheral blood mononuclear cells (PBMCs), taken at new diagnosis, from a patient treated with antithyroid drugs. Receptor source: a young woman with Graves disease.

The table lists this clonotype with many counts. The chain carries TRBV3-1 and TRBJ2-3; TRBD1 matches 7 bases. J was trimmed by 0 bases and V by 1 base; bases with no gene match: 1. The CDR3 is 15 residues long. Germline V gene sequence: CDR1 LGHDT, CDR2 YNNKEL (reference sequence). In DNA, the CDR3 is TGTGCCAGCAGCCAAGGGACAGGAAGCACAGATACGCAGTATTTT. It is translated as CASSQGTGSTDTQYF.

This clonotype was seen a few times. The CDR3 DNA reads TGTGCCAGCAGACCCCCGGGACAGGGGAGCGGTGGCTACACCTTC. Its protein product is CASRPPGQGSGGYTF. The genes are TRBV6-1 and TRBJ1-2; TRBD1 matches at 10 bases. Germline CDR1 and CDR2: MNHNS and SASEGT. After removal of 6 bases from V and 7 bases from J, the junction contained 11 bases not matched to a gene. CDR3 length: 15 residues.

The table lists this clonotype with many counts. The CDR3 spells CSAEPDRDEKLFF. CDR3 DNA: TGCAGTGCTGAACCCGACAGAGATGAAAAACTGTTTTTT. The V call is TRBV20-1, the J call TRBJ1-4, with TRBD1 as a possible D gene (5 bases). Trimming took off 5 bases at V and 6 bases at J, with 13 bases between the two ends. CDR1 is DFQATT and CDR2 is SNEGSKA in the germline V gene (reference sequence). The CDR3 totals 13 residues.

This clonotype came up many times. The J gene is TRBJ1-5, the V gene TRBV4-1; 9 nucleotides align to TRBD1. In germline, CDR1 is MGHRA, CDR2 YSYEKL. V lost 4 bases and J lost 4; bases outside the gene matches: 2. This CDR3 spans 14 amino acids. The CDR3 spells CASSRTGANQPQHF. DNA of the CDR3: TGCGCCAGCAGCCGGACAGGGGCTAATCAGCCCCAGCATTTT.

This clonotype was counted only a few times. The chain couples TRBV29-1 to TRBJ2-7; D is perhaps TRBD1 (6 bases). V dropped 3 bases and J dropped 2 bases, with 8 bases sitting between them. Germline values: CDR1 SQVTM, CDR2 ANQGSEA. The CDR3 totals 12 residues. The CDR3 is CSVEDRPYEQYF. The CDR3 DNA sequence: TGCAGCGTTGAGGACAGACCCTACGAGCAGTACTTC.

Turning to this clonotype: This probably arose from a read error, given a far larger clone one base away. The rearrangement links TRBV12-3 or TRBV12-4 to TRBJ1-2, with TRBD1 matching over 11 bases. The CDR3 runs to 13 residues. V dropped 6 bases and J dropped 8; count of bases not matched to a gene: 5. This CDR3 reads CASRPGTGGGYTF. CDR3 sequence (DNA): TGTGCCAGCAGGCCCGGGACAGGGGGAGGCTACACCTTC.

With regard to this clonotype: A far larger clone is off by one base, so a read error is likely. The chain uses TRBV7-9 and TRBJ1-2; no firm D call. The CDR3 runs 13 residues. Germline CDR1 SEHNR, CDR2 FQNEAQ (reference sequence). Trimming took off 1 base at V and 5 bases at J, with 8 bases between the two ends. For the CDR3, the DNA is TGTGCCAGCAGCTTAGGGGCGGATTATGGCTACACCTTC. Translating gives CASSLGADYGYTF.

In this sample, this clonotype turned up a few times. A much larger clonotype is one base distant, so this may be a read error. The chain couples TRBV6-5 to TRBJ1-2; 11 positions match TRBD1. The length of the CDR3 is 17 residues. Germline CDR1 MNHEY, CDR2 SVGAGI. Here the CDR3 reads CVSSYSEGQGGFNGYTF. The CDR3 region has the DNA TGTGTCAGCAGTTACTCCGAGGGACAGGGGGGGTTTAATGGCTACACCTTC.